A single sample is the source of the 14 T cell receptor beta chains below, sequenced in a study of OX40 agonist ivuxolimab in advanced cancers. The method was immunoSEQ multiplex PCR; TCRdb's version includes in-frame clones alone and lacks a portion of them. The sample records roughly 75,000 clones, 86% being singletons. The specimen comprised CD4+ or CD8+ T cells sorted from blood, sampled in a trial of the OX40 agonist ivuxolimab. These receptors came from an adult with an advanced solid tumor such as melanoma, head and neck, liver or kidney cancer.

V and J are TRBV5-4 and TRBJ2-5; D is ambiguous. The CDR3 is 12 residues long. In germline, CDR1 is SGHNT, CDR2 YYREEE (reference sequence). The ends were cut back, 1 base at V and 5 bases at J, with 6 bases in the middle. The CDR3, as DNA: TGTGCCAGCAGCTTGCTTGGGGAGACCCAGTACTTC. Translation gives CASSLLGETQYF.

The chain employs TRBV4-1 and TRBJ2-2; D call uncertain. CDR3 length: 17 amino acids. The V gene's germline CDR1 is MGHRA and CDR2 YSYEKL. With 0 bases removed from V and 0 bases from J, the gap between germline ends came to 11 bases. Written as DNA, the CDR3 is TGCGCCAGCAGCCAAGAGGCCCCGTTCGCGAACACCGGGGAGCTGTTTTTT. Its translation: CASSQEAPFANTGELFF.

V and J are TRBV7-9 and TRBJ2-7; 9 nucleotides match TRBD1. Germline V gene lookup returns CDR1 SEHNR and CDR2 FQNEAQ (reference sequence). The J segment lost 5 bases and the V segment lost 5 bases, leaving 13 bases of the junction unmatched. CDR3 length: 16 amino acids. CDR3 amino acids: CASSPRPGQGLNEQYF. DNA of the CDR3: TGTGCCAGCAGCCCCCGACCGGGACAGGGTCTGAACGAGCAGTACTTC.

This clone was counted once. V usage is TRBV30 and J usage is TRBJ2-3, with D maybe TRBD2 (6 bases). This CDR3 is built from 14 residues. The V and J ends lost 2 bases and 0 bases respectively, with 9 bases between them. Per the germline V gene, CDR1 is GTSNPN and CDR2 is SVGIG (reference sequence). The CDR3 DNA is TGTGCCTGGAGTTCGGGACTGAGCACAGATACGCAGTATTTT. This translates into CAWSSGLSTDTQYF.

J is TRBJ2-7 and V is TRBV28, with TRBD1 matching over 9 bases. The CDR3 loop spans 15 amino acids. The germline CDR1 and CDR2 sequences are MDHEN and SYDVKM. J was trimmed by 2 bases and V by 1 base; bases with no gene match: 3. CDR3 amino acids: CASSLSTGGPYEQYF. The CDR3 bases are TGTGCCAGCAGTTTATCGACAGGGGGACCCTACGAGCAGTACTTC.

The V gene is TRBV5-1, the J gene TRBJ2-2; TRBD1 aligns across 7 bases. Unmatched junction bases numbered 12, after V lost 0 bases and J lost 7 bases. CDR3 length: 17 residues. Per the germline V gene, CDR1 is SGHRS and CDR2 is YFSETQ. In DNA form, the CDR3 reads TGCGCCAGCAGCTTGGCCCCGAGAGGGGGCCTAGGCGGGGAGCTGTTTTTT. As protein: CASSLAPRGGLGGELFF.

This rearrangement joins TRBV19 to TRBJ2-5; weak D call: TRBD1 (6 bases). CDR1 and CDR2 from the germline V gene are LNHDA and SQIVND (reference sequence). The V and J ends lost 8 bases and 1 base respectively, with 20 bases between them. The length of the CDR3 is 16 residues. CDR3 DNA sequence: TGTGCCAGTCGAAACATAGGACAGAAAGGCCAAGAGACCCAGTACTTC. This gives the protein CASRNIGQKGQETQYF. Full variable domain (remainder filled in from reference TRBV19 and TRBJ2-5): DGGITQSPKYLFRKEGQNVTLSCEQNLNHDAMYWYRQDPGQGLRLIYYSQIVNDFQKGDIAEGYSVSREKKESFPLTVTSAQKNPTAFYLCASRNIGQKGQETQYFGPGTRLLVL.

The rearrangement joins TRBV28 to TRBJ2-3, with D unclear. Germline CDR1 MDHEN, CDR2 SYDVKM. Trimming took 5 bases from V and 5 from J, leaving 5 bases between them. This CDR3 comprises 11 residues. CDR3 nucleotides: TGTGCCAGCAGTCTTGGAGATACGCAGTATTTT. Amino acids: CASSLGDTQYF.

V gene TRBV7-6 combines with J gene TRBJ2-3; D not resolved. Trimming left V 5 bases short and J 2 bases short, with 8 bases between. The CDR3 length is 13 residues. Germline loops: CDR1 SGHVS, CDR2 FNYEAQ. In nucleotides, the CDR3 is TGTGCCAGCAGCCAAGCCAACACAGATACGCAGTATTTT. Translated: CASSQANTDTQYF. Variable domain in full (rest from reference TRBV7-6 and TRBJ2-3): GAGVSQSPRYKVTKRGQDVALRCDPISGHVSLYWYRQALGQGPEFLTYFNYEAQQDKSGLPNDRFSAERPEGSISTLTIQRTEQRDSAMYRCASSQANTDTQYFGPGTRLTVL.

This rearrangement joins TRBV6-1 to TRBJ1-2; 10 positions match TRBD1. CDR3 size: 14 residues. V lost 5 bases and J lost 3; bases outside the gene matches: 3. Germline-derived CDR1 and CDR2 are MNHNS and SASEGT. CDR3 in DNA: TGTGCCAGCAGTCCGGACAGGGGGGACTATGGCTACACCTTC. Translation gives CASSPDRGDYGYTF.

The chain couples TRBV5-1 to TRBJ1-1; TRBD1 matches at 8 bases. The germline gives CDR1 SGHRS, CDR2 YFSETQ. The J segment lost 6 bases and the V segment lost 1 base, leaving 8 bases of the junction unmatched. The CDR3 loop spans 15 amino acids. DNA for the CDR3: TGCGCCAGCAGCTTGTCTCAGGGGGCGCAATCTGAAGCTTTCTTT. Translating it yields CASSLSQGAQSEAFF. The full variable domain, completed using reference TRBV5-1 and TRBJ1-1, is KAGVTQTPRYLIKTRGQQVTLSCSPISGHRSVSWYQQTPGQGLQFLFEYFSETQRNKGNFPGRFSGRQFSNSRSEMNVSTLELGDSALYLCASSLSQGAQSEAFFGQGTRLTVV.

The gene calls are TRBV2 and TRBJ1-4; possible D gene TRBD1, 6 bases. This CDR3 has 14 amino acids. V was cut by 5 bases and J by 5 bases, with 12 bases left in between. The germline gives CDR1 SNHLY, CDR2 FYNNEI. CDR3 loop: CASSLQGSNEKLFF. In nucleotides, the CDR3 is TGTGCCAGCAGTCTACAGGGTTCGAATGAAAAACTGTTTTTT.

Here the CDR3 DNA reads TGCGCCAGCAGCCAAGATAAGCAGAACAATCAGCCCCAGCATTTT. This codes for CASSQDKQNNQPQHF. The genes are TRBV4-1 and TRBJ1-5; D unclear. Germline values: CDR1 MGHRA, CDR2 YSYEKL. The CDR3 consists of 15 residues. The V and J ends lost 0 bases and 3 bases respectively, with 9 bases between them.

The chain uses TRBV19 and TRBJ1-1, with 7 bases fitting TRBD1. CDR1 is LNHDA, CDR2 SQIVND, per germline (reference sequence). V shed 6 bases, J shed 2 bases, and the junction held 6 bases outside the gene matches. This CDR3 comprises 14 residues. CDR3 sequence (DNA): TGTGCCAGTAGCGACAGGGCCCGAAACACTGAAGCTTTCTTT. Protein: CASSDRARNTEAFF.